This T cell receptor (beta chain) came from a study of blood T cells in healthy people across ages. The study, taken as a whole, reports: When set beside aged donors, long-lived donors presented more naive CD4+ cells and higher diversity.

The germline gives CDR1 SEHNR, CDR2 FQNEAQ (reference sequence). CDR3 length equals 15 residues. Trimming cost V 0 bases and J 1 base, with 7 bases left between them. Primed by a sample-barcoded 5' primer and a J-beta primer mix, a second PCR proceeded for about 7 to 12 cycles. Using its own MiXCR run on the 5' RACE reads, TCRdb lists one record per CDR3 protein. The repertoire includes 500,000 to 600,000 distinct CDR3 sequences, approximately 27% of them detected once, and roughly 18% sits in the top ten. This clonotype was seen more than once but under ten times. Antigen specificity is unknown. This clonotype was sampled from a woman aged 70 to 79 in good health. Source material: blood. The V gene is TRBV7-9, the J gene TRBJ1-3; D is unresolved. The DNA for the CDR3 is TGTGCCAGCAGCTTAGCAGTGGTATCTGGAAACACCATATATTTT. This codes for CASSLAVVSGNTIYF.